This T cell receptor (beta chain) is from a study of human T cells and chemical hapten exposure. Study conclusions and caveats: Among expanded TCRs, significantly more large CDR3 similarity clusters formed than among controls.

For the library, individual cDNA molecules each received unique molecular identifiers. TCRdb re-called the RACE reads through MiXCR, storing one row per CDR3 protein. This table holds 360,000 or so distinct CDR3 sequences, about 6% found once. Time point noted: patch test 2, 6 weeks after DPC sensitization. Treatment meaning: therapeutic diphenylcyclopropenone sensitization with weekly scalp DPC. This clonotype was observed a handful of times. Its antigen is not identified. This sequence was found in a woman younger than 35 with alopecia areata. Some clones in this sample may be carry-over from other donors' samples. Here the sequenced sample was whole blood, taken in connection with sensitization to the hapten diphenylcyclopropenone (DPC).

The CDR3 protein is CASGLLGHYGYTF. The CDR3, as DNA: TGTGCTAGTGGTTTGCTTGGCCACTATGGCTACACCTTC. The chain uses TRBV12-5 and TRBJ1-2; D is unresolved. Deletions cut 2 bases from V and 3 bases from J, with 7 bases between. Looked up from germline, CDR1 is LGHNT and CDR2 is FRNRAP. The CDR3 contains 13 residues.